A single sample gave rise to the 16 T cell receptor beta chains below, sequenced in a study of beta chain features in type 1 diabetes. Since all of the isolated RNA was reverse transcribed, expressed TCRB transcripts were what got sequenced. Using immunoSEQ multiplex PCR, the repertoire was profiled, and TCRdb retains in-frame clones only, with some absent. The sample has 130,000 or so clones; around a tenth are singletons. Sequencing used central memory CD4+ T cells from blood. These receptors originate from a woman aged 40-49 years in good health.

This clone was seen a handful of times. The chain recombines TRBV6-1 with TRBJ1-5; TRBD1 might be the D (6 bases). Germline V gives CDR1 MNHNS, CDR2 SASEGT. Trimming removed 2 bases at V and 2 bases at J, with 10 bases between. CDR3 length: 15 residues. For the CDR3, the DNA is TGTGCCAGCAGTGAAAGGCCAGGGGGCAATCAGCCCCAGCATTTT. This translates into CASSERPGGNQPQHF.

This clone was seen a few times. The chain uses TRBV5-1 and TRBJ2-1; no reliable D call. V gave up 4 bases and J gave up 5 bases, with 13 bases separating them. CDR1 and CDR2 from the germline V gene are SGHRS and YFSETQ. CDR3 size: 14 residues. The CDR3 spells CASSPTPKDNEQFF. Written as DNA, the CDR3 is TGCGCCAGCAGCCCAACCCCTAAAGACAATGAGCAGTTCTTC.

This clone occurred a few times. The V gene is TRBV25-1, the J gene TRBJ1-2; D is possibly TRBD1 (6 bases). The CDR3 is 14 residues long. Germline lookup yields CDR1 MGHDK and CDR2 SYGVNS. The V and J ends lost 5 bases and 6 bases respectively, with 16 bases between them. The CDR3 DNA sequence: TGTGCCAGCAGTCAATGGACAGAAAGGGATGGCTACACCTTC. This codes for CASSQWTERDGYTF.

This clone was seen only a few times. The chain carries TRBV9 and TRBJ2-5; D might be TRBD2 (6 bases). V was cut by 6 bases and J by 6 bases, with 21 bases left in between. This CDR3 is 15 amino acids long. Germline V CDR1 and CDR2: SGDLS, YYNGEE. CDR3 coding DNA: TGTGCCAGCAACCGGGACTGGGGAACGGGGAAGACCCAGTACTTC. Encoded protein: CASNRDWGTGKTQYF.

This clone turned up a few times. The chain couples TRBV6-5 to TRBJ2-2; 8 bases are shared with TRBD1. The CDR3 length is 14 residues. V shed 8 bases and J 2 bases; nucleotides not matched to a gene: 4. Germline V gene sequence: CDR1 MNHEY, CDR2 SVGAGI. CDR3 amino acids: CASRGQGNTGELFF. CDR3 DNA: TGTGCCAGCCGAGGACAGGGAAACACCGGGGAGCTGTTTTTT.

On this clone itself: Mismatch with germline at one junction end may stem from a read error. The chain couples TRBV2 to TRBJ1-1; D is uncertain. Germline CDR1 SNHLY, CDR2 FYNNEI. The CDR3 extends over 16 amino acids. For the CDR3, the DNA is TGTGCCAGCAGAGAAGTTCGGTTTGTTATGAACACTGAAGCTTTCTTT. Protein: CASREVRFVMNTEAFF.

The chain carries TRBV7-2 and TRBJ1-2, with no clear D. CDR1 is SGHTA and CDR2 is FQGNSA in the germline V gene. V lost 5 bases, J lost 8 bases, and 15 bases lay in between. This CDR3 has 13 amino acids. The CDR3, as DNA: TGTGCCAGCAGCCCCGACGTCCGAGGCGGCTACACCTTC. Its translation is CASSPDVRGGYTF.

This rearrangement joins TRBV6-6 to TRBJ2-5; perhaps TRBD1 as D (5 bases). The CDR3 runs to 13 residues. V was pared by 4 bases and J by 2 bases, with 8 bases between. Germline CDR1 reads MNHNY; CDR2 reads SVGAGI (reference sequence). The CDR3 DNA reads as TGTGCCAGCAGTTCACAGGTTCAAGAGACCCAGTACTTC. As protein: CASSSQVQETQYF.

V usage is TRBV5-1 and J usage is TRBJ2-5; tentatively, D is TRBD2 (5 bases). This CDR3 contains 13 residues. Trimming removed 3 bases at V and 5 bases at J, with 11 bases between. The germline V gene encodes CDR1 SGHRS and CDR2 YFSETQ. The CDR3 region is CASSSAGKETQYF. Written as DNA, the CDR3 is TGCGCCAGCAGCTCCGCCGGGAAGGAGACCCAGTACTTC. The full variable domain, with the rest looked up from reference TRBV5-1 and TRBJ2-5, is KAGVTQTPRYLIKTRGQQVTLSCSPISGHRSVSWYQQTPGQGLQFLFEYFSETQRNKGNFPGRFSGRQFSNSRSEMNVSTLELGDSALYLCASSSAGKETQYFGPGTRLLVL.

This clone came up a few times. The V and J genes are TRBV5-4 and TRBJ2-1, with 10 positions matching TRBD2. Unmatched junction bases numbered 6, after V lost 4 bases and J lost 2 bases. The CDR3 runs to 16 residues. In germline, CDR1 is SGHNT, CDR2 YYREEE (reference sequence). This CDR3 reads CASSPQSGGAYNEQFF. The DNA of the CDR3 is TGTGCCAGCAGCCCCCAAAGCGGGGGGGCCTACAATGAGCAGTTCTTC.

In this sample, this clone is medium-sized. This chain links TRBV18 with TRBJ2-3; D gene uncertain. Trimming stripped 4 bases from V and 8 bases from J, with 13 bases between. This CDR3 is built from 13 residues. CDR1 is KGHSH, CDR2 LQKENI, per germline. DNA for the CDR3: TGTGCCAGCTCACTAGTAGCCGAGGCTACGCAGTATTTT. Translated, it gives CASSLVAEATQYF.

This clone was seen a few times. The rearrangement links TRBV9 to TRBJ2-2, with 14 positions matching TRBD2. CDR1 and CDR2 from the germline V gene are SGDLS and YYNGEE. This CDR3 spans 16 amino acids. The junction had 5 bases not matched to a gene; V was cut back by 0 bases and J by 10 bases. The CDR3 sequence: CASSVAGGLAGVELFF. The CDR3 nucleotides are TGTGCCAGCAGCGTAGCCGGGGGACTAGCGGGGGTGGAGCTGTTTTTT.

In its sample, this clone was seen many times. V usage is TRBV29-1 and J usage is TRBJ1-5, with D possibly being TRBD1 (6 bases). The length of the CDR3 is 15 residues. Trimming stripped 4 bases from V and 3 bases from J, with 16 bases between. The V gene's germline CDR1 is SQVTM and CDR2 ANQGSEA. The CDR3 DNA sequence: TGCAGCGTTGCCGTGGGGCAGGGGAACAATCAGCCCCAGCATTTT. This encodes CSVAVGQGNNQPQHF.

This clone was found many times. This rearrangement joins TRBV29-1 to TRBJ1-2; 10 nucleotides agree with TRBD1. Germline V lookup: CDR1 SQVTM, CDR2 ANQGSEA. The V and J ends lost 4 bases and 6 bases, in that order; junction bases with no gene match: 5. The CDR3 covers 13 residues. The CDR3 region has the DNA TGCAGCGTTGGGGGGACAGGGGATAATGGCTACACCTTC. Its translation is CSVGGTGDNGYTF.

The J gene is TRBJ1-5, the V gene TRBV18; D gene uncertain. This CDR3 contains 15 residues. V was cut by 6 bases and J by 6 bases, with 18 bases left in between. Germline V gene data show CDR1 as KGHSH and CDR2 as LQKENI. CDR3 sequence reads: CASSPNGEWSQPQHF. The CDR3 DNA sequence: TGTGCCAGCTCCCCCAACGGGGAATGGTCTCAGCCCCAGCATTTT.

This clone came up a few times. The chain employs TRBV10-3 and TRBJ1-1, with 9 bases lining up with TRBD1. Germline lookup yields CDR1 ENHRY and CDR2 SYGVKD. The V gene end was trimmed by 0 bases and the J gene end by 3 bases; junction bases not matched to a gene: 8. CDR3 length: 17 amino acids. The CDR3 DNA sequence: TGTGCCATCAGTGAGTCGAAGGGGACAGGGATTGACACTGAAGCTTTCTTT. Translating gives CAISESKGTGIDTEAFF.